The sequence of this TCR beta chain was determined in a study of breast tumors, draining lymph nodes, adjacent tissues. Germline V gene lookup returns CDR1 DFQATT and CDR2 SNEGSKA (reference sequence). With 4 bases removed from V and 7 bases from J, the gap between germline ends came to 17 bases. The CDR3 runs 14 residues. TCRdb re-called the multiplex PCR reads with MiXCR, one entry per CDR3 protein. This table holds 20,000 to 25,000 distinct CDR3 sequences, 45% to 75% found once. This clonotype is medium-sized within its sample. As yet, its antigen is unknown. General study results and limits: Findings are consistent with lymph node origin and intratumoral expansion of most tumor T cells. Compared with lymph nodes, tumors were less diverse; compared with nontumor tissue, more. The lymph node origin of tumor T cells was framed as consistent with a hypothesis, not demonstrated. Luminal-like breast cancer showed significantly higher tumor–nontumor repertoire similarity than basal-like.

The V call is TRBV20-1, the J call TRBJ1-5; D gene uncertain. This TCR came from a female donor with breast cancer. Some clones in this sample may be carry-over from other donors' samples. Sequencing input: breast tumor tissue. CDR3 DNA sequence: TGCAGTGCTACAAACCTGGGAGGGCACCAGCCCCAGCATTTT. It yields the protein CSATNLGGHQPQHF.